This TCR beta chain was sequenced for a study of response to subunit inactivated influenza vaccine. One entry per CDR3 protein, called by TCRdb with MiXCR from the RT-PCR reads. The table records 500,000 to 600,000 distinct CDR3 sequences, about 17% of them present only once. Losses at the gene ends were 2 bases for V and 5 bases for J; bases not matched to a gene: 8. This CDR3 comprises 15 residues. Germline loops: CDR1 ENHRY, CDR2 SYGVKD. The table lists this clonotype with a few counts. Its antigen remains unidentified. Study-wide results and caveats: The authors suggested that few new T cells are recruited per seasonal influenza vaccination.

The receptor comes from a man aged 50-75 years who received an inactivated influenza vaccine. The sample here was CD4+ T cells sorted from PBMCs, taken less than 25 months after vaccination. The chain links TRBV10-3 to TRBJ2-7; 8 positions agree with TRBD2. The CDR3: CAISEGVAGGHEQYF. In DNA, the CDR3 is TGTGCCATCAGTGAGGGCGTGGCGGGAGGCCACGAGCAGTACTTC.